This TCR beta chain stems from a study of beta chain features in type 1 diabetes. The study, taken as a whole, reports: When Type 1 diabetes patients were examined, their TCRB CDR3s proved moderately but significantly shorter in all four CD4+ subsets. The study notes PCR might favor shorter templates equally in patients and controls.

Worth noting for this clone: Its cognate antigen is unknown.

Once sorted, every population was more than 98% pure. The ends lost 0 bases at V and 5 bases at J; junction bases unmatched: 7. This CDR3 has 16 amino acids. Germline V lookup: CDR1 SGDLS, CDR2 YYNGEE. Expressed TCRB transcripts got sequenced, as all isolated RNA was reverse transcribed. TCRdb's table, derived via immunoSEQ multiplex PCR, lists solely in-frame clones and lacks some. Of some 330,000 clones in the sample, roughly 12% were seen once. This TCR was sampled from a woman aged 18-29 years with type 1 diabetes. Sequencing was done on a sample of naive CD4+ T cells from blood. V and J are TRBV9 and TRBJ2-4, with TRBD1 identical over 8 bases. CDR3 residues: CASSVGSGTGENIQYF. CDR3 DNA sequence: TGTGCCAGCAGCGTAGGTTCCGGGACAGGCGAAAACATTCAGTACTTC.